Shown below are 5 T cell receptor beta chains from a single sample sequenced in a study of T cells in Graves' hyperthyroidism and ophthalmopathy. Amplified regions were TCR beta CDR3 sequences from RNA transcripts. A set of HTBI primers served as the primers for a first-round RT-PCR of the TCR CDR3. MiXCR, run by TCRdb on the multiplex PCR reads, gives a single entry per CDR3 protein. The sample carries hundreds of thousands of distinct CDR3 sequences, approximately 15% recorded once. The material sequenced was blood. These receptors were taken from a woman aged 40 to 55 with Graves' ophthalmopathy.

Concerning this clonotype: One base away lies a much larger clone, so this may be a sequencing read error. This chain uses TRBV6-1 with TRBJ1-4, with D perhaps matching TRBD1 (5 bases). Germline loops: CDR1 MNHNS, CDR2 SASEGT. V was pared by 3 bases and J by 7 bases, with 12 bases between. The CDR3 has 14 amino acids. The CDR3 DNA reads TGTGCCAGCAGTGACGACCGGGGGGGTGAAAAACTGTTTTTT. Residues: CASSDDRGGEKLFF.

This chain links TRBV7-2 with TRBJ1-1, with TRBD1 as a possible D gene (5 bases). The V and J ends lost 1 base and 7 bases respectively, with 13 bases between them. This CDR3 is built from 14 residues. Looked up from germline, CDR1 is SGHTA and CDR2 is FQGNSA. CDR3 in amino acids: CASSLGGARREAFF. The CDR3 nucleotides read TGTGCCAGCAGCTTAGGGGGCGCACGTCGTGAAGCTTTCTTT.

To note about this clonotype: A read error is possible here, since a much larger clone lies one base away. Likely a read error: the CDR3 ends without its conserved phenylalanine or tryptophan. The V call is TRBV6-1, the J call TRBJ2-5, with 7 bases fitting TRBD1. The J segment lost 4 bases and the V segment lost 4 bases, leaving 15 bases of the junction unmatched. There are 17 residues in the CDR3. Germline V lookup: CDR1 MNHNS, CDR2 SASEGT. CDR3: CASSAYWVQGSRETQYL. CDR3 DNA sequence: TGTGCCAGCAGTGCCTACTGGGTACAGGGGAGTCGAGAGACCCAGTACCTC.

This clonotype has more than one count but fewer than ten. The chain couples TRBV20-1 to TRBJ2-1, with 8 bases that match TRBD2. The CDR3 has 15 residues. Germline assignment: CDR1 DFQATT and CDR2 SNEGSKA (reference sequence). With 5 bases clipped from V and 3 bases from J, the junction kept 9 bases outside the gene matches. The CDR3 is CSAPTAGEDYNEQFF. The CDR3 nucleotides are TGCAGTGCTCCGACAGCGGGGGAGGACTACAATGAGCAGTTCTTC.

This clonotype was counted at least ten times. The chain couples TRBV29-1 to TRBJ2-1; 12 bases map to TRBD2. With 6 bases clipped from V and 6 bases from J, the junction kept 9 bases outside the gene matches. Germline V lookup: CDR1 SQVTM, CDR2 ANQGSEA. The CDR3 extends over 15 amino acids. The CDR3 region has the DNA TGCAGCGTCCAGCGACTAGCGGGAGATGGCAATGAGCAGTTCTTC. This sequence encodes CSVQRLAGDGNEQFF.